The sequence of this T cell receptor (beta chain) was determined in a study of T-cell reconstitution after alpha-beta-depleted transplantation in children. This clonotype was picked up one time. Its cognate antigen is unknown. General study points: Hyperexpanded clones declined; after one year, newly produced T cells mostly supplied diversity. By about two months after transplant, alpha-beta T cells reportedly arose from several hundred graft clones that had expanded.

The authors prepared the TCRbeta library with unique molecular identifiers. TCRdb itself ran the PCR reads through MiXCR, one entry per CDR3 protein. This table has about a million distinct CDR3 sequences, about 29% appearing once. V was cut by 5 bases and J by 0 bases, with 14 bases left in between. The CDR3 length is 15 residues. In germline, CDR1 is MDHEN, CDR2 SYDVKM. The sequences come from PBMCs, mostly from graft donor cells, collected 360 days after TCRalphabeta/CD19-depleted stem cell transplant. This sequence originates from a boy under two years old who had a stem cell transplant for SCID, so the T cells may come from the graft donor. The chain recombines TRBV28 with TRBJ2-7, with D uncertain. CDR3 in DNA: TGTGCCAGCAGTAGTACCAAGGCCTACTCCTACGAGCAGTACTTC. Protein product: CASSSTKAYSYEQYF.